This is a list of T cell receptor beta chains from one sample in a study of blood T cell repertoires in COVID-19. The method was immunoSEQ multiplex PCR; TCRdb's version includes in-frame clones alone and lacks a portion of them. The table shows approximately 450,000 clones, with 70% to 90% occurring only once. Sequenced input: PBMCs or T cells enriched from blood (not recorded which). The receptor source for this set is a woman under 30 with acute COVID-19. Both conserved end residues are part of each CDR3. D genes are given only for firm matches.

J	D	V	DNA	CDR3
TRBJ1-4	-	TRBV4-1	TGCGCCAGCAGCCAAGCCACGGGGACTACGGGATATGAAAAACTGTTTTTT	CASSQATGTTGYEKLFF
TRBJ2-3	TRBD1	TRBV24-1	TGTGCCACCAGTGACCGCCTGACAGGGGTCGGGGCAGATACGCAGTATTTT	CATSDRLTGVGADTQYF
TRBJ2-2	-	TRBV6-6	TGTGCCAGCAGGCAGTCAAACACCGGGGAGCTGTTTTTT	CASRQSNTGELFF
TRBJ2-1	-	TRBV28	TGTGCCAGCAGTGAAGGGGTAGGGGTCAGGTACAATGAGCAGTTCTTC	CASSEGVGVRYNEQFF
TRBJ2-7	TRBD2	TRBV6-5	TGTGCCAGCCGGACTAGCGGGACTAACGAGCAGTACTTC	CASRTSGTNEQYF
TRBJ2-4	-	TRBV21-1	TGTGCCAGCAGCAAAGACAGATTTCTAGCCAAAAACATTCAGTACTTC	CASSKDRFLAKNIQYF
TRBJ2-3	TRBD2	TRBV10-3	TGTGCCATCAGTGAGCTAGCGGGGGGTTTAGATACGCAGTATTTT	CAISELAGGLDTQYF
TRBJ1-2	-	TRBV30	TGTGCCTGGACCCAGGGTTTCCATGGCTACACCTTC	CAWTQGFHGYTF
TRBJ2-1	-	TRBV7-2	TGTGCCAGCCGTATGAAGGGGCTAACCTACAATGAGCAGTTCTTC	CASRMKGLTYNEQFF
TRBJ2-7	-	TRBV11-2	TGTGCCAGCACGCAGTTTCCCGAGCAGTACTTC	CASTQFPEQYF